The clone carrying this TCR beta chain occurred a few times. Its antigen is undetermined. Time point noted: patch test 1, 2 weeks after DPC sensitization. The sample's treatment: therapeutic diphenylcyclopropenone sensitization with weekly scalp DPC. The data are from a study of human T cells and chemical hapten exposure. Turning to the study itself: While the approximately 24-week study was under way, patients received diphenylcyclopropenone on the scalp every week. Read at 6 days, the patch tests placed 0.01% DPC on the upper back.

Study conclusions and caveats: As patch test score rose, PT1 expanded TCR counts tended to rise as well.

The library labeled individual cDNA molecules by adding unique molecular identifiers to them. TCRdb analysed the RACE reads with MiXCR anew, one entry per CDR3 protein. Found here are approximately 70,000 distinct CDR3 sequences, 9.8% of them singletons; the top ten hold 2.5% to 3.5%. Sequencing was performed on whole blood, taken in connection with sensitization to the hapten diphenylcyclopropenone (DPC). The receptor was derived from a woman between 40 and 55 years old with alopecia areata. Some clones in this sample may be carry-over from other donors' samples.

CDR3 in amino acids: CASSEARGTTRDSPLHF. The CDR3, as DNA: TGTGCCAGCAGTGAAGCAAGGGGAACCACCCGGGATTCACCCCTCCACTTT. V and J are TRBV6-1 and TRBJ1-6; a weak D match, TRBD1 (5 bases). CDR1 and CDR2 from the germline V gene are MNHNS and SASEGT. CDR3 length: 17 amino acids. The ends were cut back, 0 bases at V and 8 bases at J, with 17 bases in the middle.